Here is one T cell receptor (beta chain) with its context. Its target is unknown. This sample stems from a study of shared clonotypes between healthy human individuals. The CDR3 is 15 residues long. Germline loops: CDR1 SNHLY, CDR2 FYNNEI. The ends were cut back, 2 bases at V and 7 bases at J, with 17 bases in the middle. Study conclusions and caveats: Clonotype sharing among the donors was expected to vary with sequencing depth. Generally, estimated richness proved larger in naive subsets than it did in memory subsets.

Profiled with immunoSEQ multiplex PCR; TCRdb holds only in-frame clones, not every one. The table has 2,500,000 or so clones, roughly 93% seen once; the top ten hold 0.36%. This receptor was identified in a man aged 18 to 30 in good health. Some clones in this sample may be carry-over from other donors' samples. This rearrangement joins TRBV2 to TRBJ2-5; tentatively, D is TRBD1 or TRBD2 (5 bases each). Source material: naive CD4+ T cells from PBMCs. Subset: CD45RA+ positively selected. The CDR3: CASSERDGRLWTQYF. DNA for the CDR3: TGTGCCAGCAGTGAAAGGGACGGGCGTTTATGGACCCAGTACTTC.